This T cell receptor beta chain is from a study of regulatory T cells in long-lasting Graves disease (dated by TCRdb to the early 2020s). A note on the overall study: Persistent Graves' disease was defined as antithyroid drug treatment for over 5 years with persistently positive TSH receptor autoantibodies. This study used TCR sequencing and RNA sequencing of peripheral blood to compare persistent Graves' disease patients against newly diagnosed Graves' disease patients. The study took place in China and was registered as a clinical trial. TCR sequencing covered some 13 persistent and some 20 newly diagnosed Graves' disease patients, some 35 samples in total. On average, persistent Graves' disease patients in the clinical cohort had been on antithyroid drugs for around 9.5 years.

What the research found in general, with its limitations: Persistent disease showed preferential use of TRBV28, TRBJ1-2 and TRBJ2-5, whereas newly diagnosed disease favored TRBV20-1 and TRBJ2-1. Compared with newly diagnosed patients, persistent Graves' disease patients had lower TCR Shannon entropy and fewer highly expanded clones, which suggests clonal expansion. A larger number of public clonotypes was shared among persistent patients (approximately 2,500) than among newly diagnosed patients (approximately 1,000). As a limitation, the authors acknowledged that the small sample size may reduce accuracy. The study examined only peripheral blood because the primary lesion, thyroid tissue, could not be accessed. Sequencing and analysis were limited to the TCR beta chain.

For this chain, trimming is 10 bases at the V end and 6 bases at the J end, and the number of junction bases without a gene match is 12. CDR1 and CDR2 are read off the germline V gene as SGHAT and FQNNGV. Including the terminal cysteine and phenylalanine, the CDR3 comprises 14 residues. Only CDR3 DNA remains: 42 bases, in frame from the first base. This sample's time point label indicates: persistent/refractory GD, antithyroid drugs over 5 years with positive TRAb. For both TCR sequencing and RNA sequencing, RNA was extracted from PBMCs using TRIzol. The diagnosis of Graves' disease followed American Thyroid Association guidelines. Patients were recruited from an endocrinology department in Xi'an, China. From each patient, approximately 10 milliliters of peripheral blood was collected into an EDTA anticoagulant tube. Ficoll Paque Plus density gradient separation was used to isolate PBMCs, and no further T cell sorting was done. An Agilent 2100 Bioanalyzer and agarose gel were used to check RNA quality, while a NanoDrop 2000 measured RNA concentration.

This clonotype was found many times. Which antigen it targets is not known. It has no much larger one-base neighbor in the sample; base qualities were not kept. Receptor libraries were prepared by multiplex PCR. Sequencing instrument: Illumina HiSeq 4000. iRepertoire HTBI primers and Arm-PCR amplification of CDR3 regions were used to construct TCR beta libraries. Before sequencing, the PCR products underwent gel purification. The source study handled its data this way. A total of 62 TRBV and more than twelve TRBJ segments were identified across samples and were used for gene usage analysis of CDR3 amino acid clonotypes. COPE and FqMerger were used to merge filtered high-quality paired reads into contigs. BLAST was used to align contigs to IMGT TRBV, TRBD and TRBJ reference genes, and CDR3 was defined according to IMGT. Any clonotype with a frequency above 0.1% was counted as a highly expanded clone. Shannon entropy served as the measure of repertoire diversity, while the Gini coefficient captured V-J evenness. Clonotypes shared by more than one individual were considered public. TCRdb reprocessed the public reads (quality trimming at Q25 with fastp, clone calling with MiXCR) and kept in-frame beta chains. Every distinct CDR3 protein forms one entry, paired with its most common genes and DNA. TCRdb's processing, not the authors', yielded these V and J calls. Within this sample are about 300,000 distinct CDR3 sequences, with 20% to 25% of them counted one time only. The ten largest make up roughly 50% of the sample.

The chain is assembled from TRBV11-2 and TRBJ2-7; the central 10 bases match TRBD2. This sequence was found in a female donor with Graves disease. The specimen comprised peripheral blood mononuclear cells (PBMCs), sampled when the disease was refractory, from a patient treated with antithyroid drugs. The CDR3 amino acid sequence is: CAISSGLAGAEQYF. The sequenced DNA is TGTGCCATTTCCTCGGGGCTAGCGGGAGCCGAGCAGTACTTC.